This is a list of T cell receptor beta chains from one sample in a study of T cell clusters in autoimmune cytopenias. After re-calling the multiplex PCR reads, TCRdb lists one entry per CDR3 protein, DNA absent. In all, the sample yields several thousand distinct CDR3 sequences. The sequenced sample was peripheral blood. The receptors were gathered from a human donor with an autoimmune cytopenia or autoimmune hepatitis (not recorded which). Both conserved end residues are part of each CDR3. Each record gives: J gene, clone size, V gene, CDR3 protein. Only part of the rows carry a size: once, few, many, or a class if the clone is expanded.

>TRBJ2-2|-|TRBV27
CASSFLNTGELFF
>TRBJ2-7|-|TRBV19
CASSAPTNYNEQYF
>TRBJ2-2|-|TRBV27
CASSLFGNTGELFF
>TRBJ2-5|-|TRBV20-1
CSARPLAGGGDGTQYF
>TRBJ2-5|-|TRBV7-6
CASSLLAGGEETQDF
>TRBJ2-7|-|TRBV7-9
CASSRDYYEQYF
>TRBJ1-1|-|TRBV19
CASSPRTGGTYDTEAFF
>TRBJ2-7|-|TRBV18
CASSRGASSYEQYF
>TRBJ2-7|medium-sized|TRBV5-6
CASSSLSGREQYF
>TRBJ1-2|medium-sized|TRBV19
CASSIGLGYTF
>TRBJ2-3|large|TRBV27
CASSSDITGVYTDTQYF
>TRBJ2-7|-|TRBV27
CASSMGTGVYEQYF
>TRBJ2-1|-|TRBV24-1
CATSDLAGSNRNEQFF
>TRBJ2-1|medium-sized|TRBV6-5
CASRYPGAQNEQFF
>TRBJ1-1|-|TRBV6-5
CASSLATEAFF
>TRBJ2-3|medium-sized|TRBV6-2/TRBV6-3
CASSYVTSTDTQYF
>TRBJ1-2|-|TRBV5-4
CASSLSGATNYGYTF
>TRBJ2-7|-|TRBV30
CAWSQSLLSDRVGGREQYF
>TRBJ1-1|-|TRBV19
CASSTEGRGLNTEAFF
>TRBJ2-1|medium-sized|TRBV12-3/TRBV12-4
CASSSSARRNEQFF
>TRBJ1-4|-|TRBV27
CASSPWGATNEKLFF
>TRBJ2-2|medium-sized|TRBV27
CASSQLTWWDTGELFF
>TRBJ1-1|medium-sized|TRBV19
CASSTDRTYTEAFF
>TRBJ2-1|medium-sized|TRBV30
CAGGELLYNEQFF
>TRBJ1-2|-|TRBV6-6
CASSPDRGPNYGYTF
>TRBJ2-1|-|TRBV27
CASSLRAGVYNEQFF
>TRBJ2-7|medium-sized|TRBV19
CASSQARISYEQYF
>TRBJ2-2|medium-sized|TRBV29-1
CSVVGETNTGELFF
>TRBJ2-5|-|TRBV7-9
CASSLAVGYQETQYF
>TRBJ2-7|-|TRBV10-1
CASSDGTGVYEQYF
>TRBJ2-1|medium-sized|TRBV19
CASRLSGSSYNEQFF
>TRBJ1-1|medium-sized|TRBV29-1
CSVGLFENTEAFF
>TRBJ2-1|medium-sized|TRBV12-3/TRBV12-4
CASSLAGVPEQFF
>TRBJ2-7|-|TRBV20-1
CSARLQGAREQYF
>TRBJ1-2|medium-sized|TRBV19
CASTLGGTGGSGYTF
>TRBJ2-1|-|TRBV24-1
CATSDHRTGTRNEQFF
>TRBJ1-4|medium-sized|TRBV27
CASSISRGRNEKLFF
>TRBJ2-7|-|TRBV18
CASSSSRQGGEQYF
>TRBJ2-7|-|TRBV12-3/TRBV12-4
CASSRRDSEQYF
>TRBJ2-3|-|TRBV15
CATSRSRLAGLTDTQYF
>TRBJ2-7|medium-sized|TRBV18
CASSRGLAGGNYEQYF
>TRBJ2-1|medium-sized|TRBV19
CASREFGTSGRHEQFF
>TRBJ2-7|-|TRBV6-1
CASRGSGNEQYF
>TRBJ2-7|medium-sized|TRBV27
CASSSTSSRMEYF
>TRBJ1-5|-|TRBV20-1
CSGSPGPTQPQHF
>TRBJ2-2|medium-sized|TRBV18
CASSSLAGANTGELFF